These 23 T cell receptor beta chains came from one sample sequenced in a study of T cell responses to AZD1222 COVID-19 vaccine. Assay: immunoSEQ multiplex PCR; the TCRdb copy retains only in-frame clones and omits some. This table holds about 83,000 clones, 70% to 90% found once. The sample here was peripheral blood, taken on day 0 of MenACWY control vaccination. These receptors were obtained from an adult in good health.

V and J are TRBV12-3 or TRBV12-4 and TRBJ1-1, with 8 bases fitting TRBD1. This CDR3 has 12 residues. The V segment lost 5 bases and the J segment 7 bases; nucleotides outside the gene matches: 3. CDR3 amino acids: CASSRGTGEAFF. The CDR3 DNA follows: TGTGCCAGCAGTCGCGGGACAGGTGAAGCTTTCTTT.

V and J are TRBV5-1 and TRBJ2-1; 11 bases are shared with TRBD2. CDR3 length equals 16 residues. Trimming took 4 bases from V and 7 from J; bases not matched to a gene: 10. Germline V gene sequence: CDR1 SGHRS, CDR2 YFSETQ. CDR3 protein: CASSLDPGLAANEQFF. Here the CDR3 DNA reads TGCGCCAGCAGCCTTGATCCGGGACTAGCGGCGAATGAGCAGTTCTTC. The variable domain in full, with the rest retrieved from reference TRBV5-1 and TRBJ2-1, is KAGVTQTPRYLIKTRGQQVTLSCSPISGHRSVSWYQQTPGQGLQFLFEYFSETQRNKGNFPGRFSGRQFSNSRSEMNVSTLELGDSALYLCASSLDPGLAANEQFFGPGTRLTVL.

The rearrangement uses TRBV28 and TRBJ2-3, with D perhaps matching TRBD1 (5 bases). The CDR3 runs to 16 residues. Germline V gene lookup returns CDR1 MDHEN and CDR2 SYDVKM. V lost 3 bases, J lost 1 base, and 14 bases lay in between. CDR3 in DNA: TGTGCCAGCAGTTTCGGGCAGGGCTGGGGCACAGATACGCAGTATTTT. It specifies CASSFGQGWGTDTQYF.

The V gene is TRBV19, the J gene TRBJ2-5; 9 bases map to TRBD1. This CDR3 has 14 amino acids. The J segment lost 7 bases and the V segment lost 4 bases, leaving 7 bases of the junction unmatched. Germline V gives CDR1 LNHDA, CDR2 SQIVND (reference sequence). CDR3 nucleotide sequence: TGTGCCAGTAGTAGAACAGGGGGCGAAGCGACCCAGTACTTC. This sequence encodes CASSRTGGEATQYF.

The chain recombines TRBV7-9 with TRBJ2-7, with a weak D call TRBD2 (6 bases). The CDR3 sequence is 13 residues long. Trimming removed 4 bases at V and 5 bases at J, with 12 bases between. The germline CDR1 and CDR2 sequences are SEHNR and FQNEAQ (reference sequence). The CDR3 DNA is TGTGCCAGCAGCTGGGGGGAGTCGAACGAGCAGTACTTC. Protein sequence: CASSWGESNEQYF.

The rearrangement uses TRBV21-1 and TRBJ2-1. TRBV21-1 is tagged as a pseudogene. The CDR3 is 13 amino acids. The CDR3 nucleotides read TGTGCCAGCAGCATAAGGGGGGTTGGTGAGCAGTTCTTC. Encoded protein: CASSIRGVGEQFF.

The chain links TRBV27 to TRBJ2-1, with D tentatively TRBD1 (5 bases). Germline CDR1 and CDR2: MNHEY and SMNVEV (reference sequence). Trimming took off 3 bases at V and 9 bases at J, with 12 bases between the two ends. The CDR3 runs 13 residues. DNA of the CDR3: TGTGCCAGCAGTTTTCGAAGGGGTAGTGAGCAGTTCTTC. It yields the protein CASSFRRGSEQFF.

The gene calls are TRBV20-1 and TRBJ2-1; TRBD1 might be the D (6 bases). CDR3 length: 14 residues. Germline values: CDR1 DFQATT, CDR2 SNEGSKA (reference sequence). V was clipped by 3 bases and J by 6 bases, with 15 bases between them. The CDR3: CSASRDTGVNEQFF. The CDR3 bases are TGCAGTGCTAGTCGGGACACCGGGGTCAATGAGCAGTTCTTC.

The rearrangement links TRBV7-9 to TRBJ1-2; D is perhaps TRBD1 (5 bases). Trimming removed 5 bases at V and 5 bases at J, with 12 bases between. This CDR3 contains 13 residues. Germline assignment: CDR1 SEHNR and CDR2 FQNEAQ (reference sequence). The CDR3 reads CASSPDTYYGYTF. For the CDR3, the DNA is TGTGCCAGCAGCCCGGACACCTATTATGGCTACACCTTC.

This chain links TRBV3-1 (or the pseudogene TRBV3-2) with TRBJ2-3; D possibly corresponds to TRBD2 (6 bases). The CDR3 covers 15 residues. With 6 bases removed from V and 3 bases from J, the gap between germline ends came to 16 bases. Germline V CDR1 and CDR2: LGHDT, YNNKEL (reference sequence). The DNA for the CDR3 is TGTGCCAGCAGGGGAGGATTGGGCGGTACAGATACGCAGTATTTT. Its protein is CASRGGLGGTDTQYF.

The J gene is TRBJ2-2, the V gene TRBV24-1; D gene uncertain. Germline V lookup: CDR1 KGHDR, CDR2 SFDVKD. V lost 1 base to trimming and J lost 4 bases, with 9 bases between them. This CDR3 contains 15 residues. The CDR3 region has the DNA TGTGCCACCAGTGATTTTCTGGGCTCCACCGGGGAGCTGTTTTTT. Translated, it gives CATSDFLGSTGELFF.

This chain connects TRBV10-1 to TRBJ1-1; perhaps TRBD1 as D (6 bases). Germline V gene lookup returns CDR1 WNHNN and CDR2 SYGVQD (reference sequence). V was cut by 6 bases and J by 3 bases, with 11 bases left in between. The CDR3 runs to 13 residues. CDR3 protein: CASSLNRDTEAFF. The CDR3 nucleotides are TGCGCCAGCAGCTTAAACAGGGACACTGAAGCTTTCTTT.

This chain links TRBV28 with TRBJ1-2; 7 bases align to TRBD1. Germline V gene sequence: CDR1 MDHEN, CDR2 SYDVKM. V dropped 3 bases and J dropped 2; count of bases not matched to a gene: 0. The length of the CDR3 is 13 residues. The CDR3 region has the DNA TGTGCCAGCAGTTTGGACAGGAACTATGGCTACACCTTC. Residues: CASSLDRNYGYTF.

Here the CDR3 DNA reads TGTGCCAGTAGTATGTCCCAGGGGGCCATGGGAGCTTTCTTT. It yields the protein CASSMSQGAMGAFF. The rearrangement links TRBV19 to TRBJ1-1; TRBD1 matches 8 bases. Germline CDR1 LNHDA, CDR2 SQIVND (reference sequence). Trimming removed 3 bases from V and 10 bases from J; junction bases left unmatched: 10. This CDR3 has 14 amino acids.

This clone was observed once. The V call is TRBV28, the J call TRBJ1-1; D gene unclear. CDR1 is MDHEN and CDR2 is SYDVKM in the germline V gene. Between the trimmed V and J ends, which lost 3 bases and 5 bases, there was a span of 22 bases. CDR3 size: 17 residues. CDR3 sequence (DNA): TGTGCCAGCAGTTTTGCTTTAGGGAAAGGTTCCGGGACTGAAGCTTTCTTT. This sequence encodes CASSFALGKGSGTEAFF.

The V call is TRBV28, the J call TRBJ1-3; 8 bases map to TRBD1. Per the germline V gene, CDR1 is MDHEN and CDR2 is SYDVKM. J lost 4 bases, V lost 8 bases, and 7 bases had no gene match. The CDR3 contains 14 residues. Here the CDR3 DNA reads TGTGCCAGCGCCCCAGGGGGCGAAGGAAACACCATATATTTT. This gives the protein CASAPGGEGNTIYF.

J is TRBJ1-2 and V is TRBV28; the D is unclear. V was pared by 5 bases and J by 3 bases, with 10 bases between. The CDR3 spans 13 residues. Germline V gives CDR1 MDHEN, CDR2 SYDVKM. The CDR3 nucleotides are TGTGCCAGCAGTCCCTCCGGGTACTATGGCTACACCTTC. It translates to CASSPSGYYGYTF.

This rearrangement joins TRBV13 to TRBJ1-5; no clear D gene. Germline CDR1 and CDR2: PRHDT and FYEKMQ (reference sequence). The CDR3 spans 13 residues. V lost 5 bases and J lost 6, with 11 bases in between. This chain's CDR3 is CASSLTSGQPQHF. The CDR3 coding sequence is TGTGCCAGCAGCCTGACGTCGGGTCAGCCCCAGCATTTT.

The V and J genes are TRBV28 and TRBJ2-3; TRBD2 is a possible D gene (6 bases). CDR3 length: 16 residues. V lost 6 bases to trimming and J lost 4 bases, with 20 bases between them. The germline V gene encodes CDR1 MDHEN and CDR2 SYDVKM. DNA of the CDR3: TGTGCCAGCAGCCCGCTGGGTTTCGGGAGATCAGATACGCAGTATTTT. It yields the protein CASSPLGFGRSDTQYF.

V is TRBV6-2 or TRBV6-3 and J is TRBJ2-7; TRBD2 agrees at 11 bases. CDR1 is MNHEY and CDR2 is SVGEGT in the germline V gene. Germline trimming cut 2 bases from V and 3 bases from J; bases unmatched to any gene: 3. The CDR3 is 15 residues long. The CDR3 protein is CASSYRTSGLYEQYF. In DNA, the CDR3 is TGTGCCAGCAGTTACAGGACTAGCGGGCTCTACGAGCAGTACTTC.

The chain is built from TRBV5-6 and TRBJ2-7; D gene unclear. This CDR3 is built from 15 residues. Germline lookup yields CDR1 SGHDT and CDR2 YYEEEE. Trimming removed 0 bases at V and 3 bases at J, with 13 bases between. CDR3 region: CASSLARLRSYEQYF. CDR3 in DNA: TGTGCCAGCAGCTTGGCCCGACTCCGTAGCTACGAGCAGTACTTC. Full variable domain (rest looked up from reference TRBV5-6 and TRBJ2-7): DAGVTQSPTHLIKTRGQQVTLRCSPKSGHDTVSWYQQALGQGPQFIFQYYEEEERQRGNFPDRFSGHQFPNYSSELNVNALLLGDSALYLCASSLARLRSYEQYFGPGTRLTVT.

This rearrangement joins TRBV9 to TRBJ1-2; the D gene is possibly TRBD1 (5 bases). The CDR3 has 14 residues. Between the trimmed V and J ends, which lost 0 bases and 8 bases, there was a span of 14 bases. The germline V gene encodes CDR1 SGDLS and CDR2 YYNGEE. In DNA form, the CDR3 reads TGTGCCAGCAGCGTAGAAATAGGGGAAACCGGCTACACCTTC. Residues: CASSVEIGETGYTF.

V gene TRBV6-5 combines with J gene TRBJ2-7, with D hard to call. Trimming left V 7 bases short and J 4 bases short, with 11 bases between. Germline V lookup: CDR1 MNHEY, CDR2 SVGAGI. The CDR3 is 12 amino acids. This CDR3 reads CASKAMGYEQYF. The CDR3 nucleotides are TGTGCCAGCAAAGCCATGGGTTACGAGCAGTACTTC.